These T cell receptor beta chains were read from a single sample in a study of T cell repertoires in cytomegalovirus infection. In TCRdb, the reads were re-called with MiXCR into one record per CDR3 protein. Here the sample spans around 530,000 distinct CDR3 sequences, around 27% being singletons. Sequencing used PBMCs. These receptors were taken from a human donor in good health (CMV status not recorded). Some clones in this sample may be carry-over from other donors' samples. CDR3s include the opening cysteine and the closing phenylalanine or tryptophan. D genes are given only for firm matches. For some rows the clone size is stated as once, few or many, or as a class when expanded; others skip it.

few	TRBV7-8	14	-	TRBJ2-5	CASSRSPVQETQYF	TGTGCCAGCAGCCGCTCCCCGGTTCAAGAGACCCAGTACTTC
-	TRBV11-2	16	TRBD1	TRBJ1-1	CASSLVRTGANTEAFF	TGTGCCAGCAGCTTAGTCCGGACAGGGGCGAACACTGAAGCTTTCTTT
few	TRBV12-3/TRBV12-4	15	TRBD2	TRBJ2-1	CASSSGTSTYNEQFF	TGTGCCAGCAGTTCCGGGACTAGCACCTACAATGAGCAGTTCTTC
few	TRBV7-3	16	-	TRBJ1-1	CASSSIGRTPNTEAFF	TGTGCCAGCAGCTCTATAGGGAGGACCCCGAACACTGAAGCTTTCTTT
-	TRBV11-1	14	TRBD2	TRBJ2-1	CASLQTSGSNEQFF	TGTGCCAGCCTACAGACTAGCGGGAGCAATGAGCAGTTCTTC
-	TRBV7-3	16	TRBD2	TRBJ2-7	CASSLGRTSGRLEQYF	TGTGCCAGCAGCCTAGGGAGGACTAGCGGGAGGCTCGAGCAGTACTTC
-	TRBV15	15	TRBD1	TRBJ1-2	CATSGDRGKIYGYTF	TGTGCCACCAGCGGGGACAGGGGGAAGATCTATGGCTACACCTTC
few	TRBV7-2	16	TRBD1	TRBJ2-3	CASSLVPDRPTDTQYF	TGTGCCAGCAGCTTAGTTCCGGACAGGCCCACAGATACGCAGTATTTT
few	TRBV6-2/TRBV6-3	14	TRBD1	TRBJ2-1	CASFGDRGGNEQFF	TGTGCCAGCTTCGGGGACAGGGGAGGTAATGAGCAGTTCTTC
few	TRBV4-3	17	TRBD2	TRBJ2-1	CASSQDITGTSSNEQFF	TGCGCCAGCAGCCAGGACATAACCGGGACTAGCAGCAATGAGCAGTTCTTC
-	TRBV6-2/TRBV6-3	17	TRBD2	TRBJ2-1	CASTLRSGRDPYNEQFF	TGTGCCAGCACCTTACGTAGCGGGAGGGACCCCTACAATGAGCAGTTCTTC
many	TRBV7-8	15	TRBD2	TRBJ2-2	CASSLGTSGAGELFF	TGTGCCAGCAGCTTGGGGACTAGCGGGGCCGGGGAGCTGTTTTTT
few	TRBV7-6	17	TRBD1	TRBJ2-7	CASSLGEWTGGDDEQYF	TGTGCCAGCAGCTTAGGGGAATGGACAGGGGGCGACGACGAGCAGTACTTC
few	TRBV12-3/TRBV12-4	14	-	TRBJ1-1	CASTLQTGTTEAFF	TGTGCCAGCACCCTACAAACGGGCACCACTGAAGCTTTCTTT
-	TRBV20-1	14	-	TRBJ2-3	CSAIWGLWADTQYF	TGCAGTGCTATTTGGGGCCTCTGGGCAGATACGCAGTATTTT
-	TRBV12-3/TRBV12-4	14	-	TRBJ2-7	CASSLRTARNEQYF	TGTGCCAGCAGTTTGCGGACTGCCCGGAACGAGCAGTACTTC
few	TRBV6-1	18	TRBD1	TRBJ1-1	CASRPVEGDRFPNTEAFF	TGTGCCAGCAGGCCGGTCGAAGGGGACAGGTTTCCGAACACTGAAGCTTTCTTT
-	TRBV7-9	15	-	TRBJ1-1	CASSFQGTQNTEAFF	TGTGCCAGCAGCTTCCAGGGGACCCAGAACACTGAAGCTTTCTTT
many	TRBV4-1	15	-	TRBJ1-4	CASSQDFRDGEKLFF	TGCGCCAGCAGCCAAGACTTCCGGGACGGGGAAAAACTGTTTTTT
few	TRBV6-8	15	TRBD2	TRBJ2-7	CASSKLAGVIYEQYF	TGTGCCAGCAGTAAACTAGCGGGAGTGATCTACGAGCAGTACTTC
many	TRBV7-2	14	TRBD1	TRBJ1-2	CASSTRQGIFGYTF	TGTGCCAGCAGCACCAGACAGGGAATCTTTGGCTACACCTTC
few	TRBV12-3/TRBV12-4	10	-	TRBJ2-1	CASSFHEQFF	TGTGCCAGCAGTTTCCATGAGCAGTTCTTC